Below are 9 T cell receptor beta chains sequenced from a single sample in a study of TIL therapy for anti-PD-1-resistant metastatic lung cancer. The time point is: pre-treatment sample, taken before nivolumab and TIL therapy. The libraries were made with immunoSEQ v3. Some clones are missing from TCRdb's copy, which holds only in-frame ones; the method was immunoSEQ multiplex PCR. Of 30,000 or so clones in the sample, 74% were seen once. The source material was blood, sampled at baseline. The receptors derive from a woman aged 25 to 80 with non-small cell lung cancer.

CDR3: CASSFPRGPSTRGAFF. In DNA, the CDR3 is TGTGCCAGCAGCTTTCCCAGGGGCCCATCTACTCGAGGAGCTTTCTTT. This chain uses TRBV5-6 with TRBJ1-1, with D possibly TRBD1 on 6 matching bases. Germline loops: CDR1 SGHDT, CDR2 YYEEEE. The CDR3 length is 16 residues. V was trimmed by 2 bases and J by 10 bases, leaving 24 bases between them.

The rearrangement joins TRBV28 to TRBJ2-7, with 11 bases fitting TRBD1. This CDR3 has 16 amino acids. J lost 5 bases, V lost 3 bases, and 9 bases had no gene match. Germline CDR1 is MDHEN and CDR2 is SYDVKM. The CDR3 reads CASSFRGQGALDEQYF. CDR3 nucleotides: TGTGCCAGCAGTTTCCGCGGACAGGGGGCCCTTGACGAGCAGTACTTC.

The chain has TRBV10-3 and TRBJ2-2, with D perhaps given as TRBD1 or TRBD2 (5 bases each). Per the germline V gene, CDR1 is ENHRY and CDR2 is SYGVKD. Trimming removed 6 bases from V and 5 bases from J, with 16 bases in between. The CDR3 runs 15 residues. CDR3 sequence (DNA): TGTGCCATCAGCCACCCAGAGAGGGGTACCGGGGAGCTGTTTTTT. Its protein product is CAISHPERGTGELFF.

The chain combines TRBV7-2 with TRBJ2-1, with TRBD2 as a possible D gene (6 bases). The CDR3 runs 14 residues. V was clipped by 4 bases and J by 7 bases, with 14 bases between them. The germline V gene encodes CDR1 SGHTA and CDR2 FQGNSA. The CDR3 is CASSYTSIYNEQFF. CDR3 coding DNA: TGTGCCAGCAGCTACACTAGCATATATAATGAGCAGTTCTTC.

This clone was observed a few times. The CDR3 is CASSGGSLAGAYNEQFF. CDR3 DNA sequence: TGTGCCAGTAGTGGGGGGAGTCTAGCGGGAGCTTACAATGAGCAGTTCTTC. The rearrangement joins TRBV19 to TRBJ2-1, with 10 positions matching TRBD2. Trimming removed 5 bases from V and 4 bases from J; junction bases left unmatched: 11. This CDR3 comprises 17 residues. Germline CDR1 reads LNHDA; CDR2 reads SQIVND (reference sequence).

V usage is TRBV20-1 and J usage is TRBJ2-3, with D hard to call. The CDR3 is 11 amino acids. Germline V gene data show CDR1 as DFQATT and CDR2 as SNEGSKA (reference sequence). In DNA, the CDR3 is TGCAGCGGGTCGGAGACAGATACGCAGTATTTT. The encoded protein is CSGSETDTQYF.

The DNA of the CDR3 is TGTGCCAGCGACAGAAACTATGGCTACACCTTC. Translation gives CASDRNYGYTF. The gene calls are TRBV6-1 and TRBJ1-2; weak D call: TRBD1 (5 bases). CDR3 length: 11 amino acids. Trimming took off 8 bases at V and 2 bases at J, with 6 bases between the two ends. Per the germline V gene, CDR1 is MNHNS and CDR2 is SASEGT.

A few counts support this clone. Written as DNA, the CDR3 is TGTGCCACGAGGCAGCGGGAGAGGGATGAGCAGTTCTTC. Translated, it gives CATRQRERDEQFF. V gene TRBV19 combines with J gene TRBJ2-1; TRBD2 agrees at 8 bases. The CDR3 loop spans 13 amino acids. Germline values: CDR1 LNHDA, CDR2 SQIVND (reference sequence). The J segment lost 8 bases and the V segment lost 10 bases, leaving 10 bases of the junction unmatched.

The CDR3 region has the DNA TGCGCCAGCACCCCACGGGGTATGGGCGGGAGGACCTTCTACAATGAGCAGTTCTTC. Translated, it gives CASTPRGMGGRTFYNEQFF. This chain links TRBV5-1 with TRBJ2-1, with TRBD2 matching over 8 bases. The ends lost 6 bases at V and 3 bases at J; junction bases unmatched: 20. CDR1 is SGHRS and CDR2 is YFSETQ in the germline V gene. The CDR3 loop spans 19 amino acids.